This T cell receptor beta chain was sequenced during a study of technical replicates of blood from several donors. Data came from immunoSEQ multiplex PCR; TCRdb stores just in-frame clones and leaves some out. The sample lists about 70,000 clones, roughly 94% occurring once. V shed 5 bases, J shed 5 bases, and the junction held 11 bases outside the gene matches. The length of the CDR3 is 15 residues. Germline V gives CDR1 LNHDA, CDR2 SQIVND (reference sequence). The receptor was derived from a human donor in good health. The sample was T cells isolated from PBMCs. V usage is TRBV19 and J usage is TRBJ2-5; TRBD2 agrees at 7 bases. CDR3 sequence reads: CASSPWTSKSETQYF. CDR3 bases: TGTGCCAGTAGTCCCTGGACTAGTAAGTCGGAGACCCAGTACTTC.